This T cell receptor (beta chain) appears in the sequencing data of a study of T-cell memory formation after mild COVID-19. Study-level information: The two donors had largely donor-specific TCR clusters. Study results and limitations: Shrinking CD4+ clones resided mostly in CM and EM, and CD8+ ones in EMRA.

Comments on this clonotype: Its matching antigen is unknown.

TCRdb used MiXCR to reprocess the 5' RACE reads, holding one entry per CDR3 protein. This sample has more than 200,000 distinct CDR3 sequences, with about 16% found just once. V lost 1 base to trimming and J lost 7 bases, with 8 bases between them. Looked up from germline, CDR1 is LGHDT and CDR2 is YNNKEL (reference sequence). The CDR3 is 12 residues long. This receptor was taken from a young man who had mild COVID-19 (a few samples of this study predate the infection). Cell type and time point are not known. V is TRBV3-1 and J is TRBJ2-7; D is unresolved. Sequenced: PBMCs or a T cell subset sorted from them (not recorded which). The CDR3 sequence: CASSQGSGEQYF. The CDR3 nucleotides are TGTGCCAGCAGCCAAGGTAGTGGAGAGCAGTACTTC.